Below, 10 T cell receptor beta chains from the same sample are listed, as sequenced in a study of graft-versus-host responses after intestinal transplantation. Here immunoSEQ multiplex PCR was the method, and the copy in TCRdb shows in-frame clones only, minus some. The top ten clones hold around 2.7% of a sample with 60,000 to 75,000 clones, 89% of them seen once. These receptors' targets are unknown. The sample was unstimulated CD8+ T cells sorted from spleen or lymph node cells, taken before intestinal transplant. The receptors shown here come from a human donor who received an intestinal transplant.

This clone was recorded once. The V call is TRBV10-3, the J call TRBJ2-1, with a possible D match to TRBD2 (5 bases). The CDR3 runs 14 residues. V was shortened by 3 bases and J by 10 bases, with 16 bases between the two germline ends. Germline values: CDR1 ENHRY, CDR2 SYGVKD. In DNA, the CDR3 is TGTGCCATCAGTGATTCATTAGGACTCAAGGAGCAGTTCTTC. This translates into CAISDSLGLKEQFF.

The rearrangement joins TRBV7-2 to TRBJ2-7; 7 nucleotides align to TRBD1. The CDR3 sequence is 15 residues long. Per the germline V gene, CDR1 is SGHTA and CDR2 is FQGNSA. J gave up 0 bases and V 4 bases, and 6 bases lay outside the gene matches. The CDR3, as DNA: TGTGCCAGCAGCTACAGACAGGGCTTCTCCTACGAGCAGTACTTC. Encoded protein: CASSYRQGFSYEQYF.

The V and J genes are TRBV2 and TRBJ1-1; 8 nucleotides align to TRBD1. CDR3 length equals 15 residues. After removal of 4 bases from V and 1 base from J, the junction contained 5 bases not matched to a gene. The germline CDR1 and CDR2 sequences are SNHLY and FYNNEI. For the CDR3, the DNA is TGTGCCAGCAGTGGATGGACAGGGACGAACACTGAAGCTTTCTTT. It translates to CASSGWTGTNTEAFF.

The count of this clone is one. The chain has TRBV11-2 and TRBJ2-1; weak D call: TRBD2 (6 bases). The CDR3 sequence is 15 residues long. Germline CDR1 and CDR2: SGHAT and FQNNGV. Trimming pared 0 bases from V and 4 bases from J, leaving 10 bases between. CDR3 sequence (DNA): TGTGCCAGCAGCTTAGAGGTAGCGGTTTACAATGAGCAGTTCTTC. As protein: CASSLEVAVYNEQFF.

The chain is built from TRBV6-1 and TRBJ1-5; no reliable D call. V was trimmed by 2 bases and J by 5 bases, leaving 16 bases between them. This CDR3 comprises 16 residues. Germline V gives CDR1 MNHNS, CDR2 SASEGT. The CDR3 DNA is TGTGCCAGCAGTGAAAAGGCTCCTCGGAGAGATCAGCCCCAGCATTTT. It specifies CASSEKAPRRDQPQHF.

The V gene is TRBV28, the J gene TRBJ2-3; weak D call: TRBD1 (5 bases). This CDR3 spans 16 amino acids. The germline V and J ends were trimmed by 3 bases and 4 bases, with 17 bases remaining between them. Germline V gene data show CDR1 as MDHEN and CDR2 as SYDVKM. The CDR3 nucleotides read TGTGCCAGCAGTTTGATGGGGCCGGTTATCGCAGATACGCAGTATTTT. Amino acids: CASSLMGPVIADTQYF.

The CDR3 DNA reads as TGTGCCAGCAGTCCTATGGGGGGGCATGGGGTAGATACGCAGTATTTT. It specifies CASSPMGGHGVDTQYF. The chain is built from TRBV2 and TRBJ2-3, with a possible D match to TRBD2 (7 bases). Germline assignment: CDR1 SNHLY and CDR2 FYNNEI. The CDR3 has 16 amino acids. Between the trimmed V and J ends, which lost 5 bases and 5 bases, there was a span of 20 bases.

The chain has TRBV7-2 and TRBJ2-7; D ambiguous. Germline loops: CDR1 SGHTA, CDR2 FQGNSA. The CDR3 is 13 residues long. With 4 bases removed from V and 0 bases from J, the gap between germline ends came to 7 bases. The CDR3, as DNA: TGTGCCAGCAGCTCGGGTCCCTCCTACGAGCAGTACTTC. Translating gives CASSSGPSYEQYF.

The chain combines TRBV7-9 with TRBJ2-6, with 7 bases matching TRBD2. Trimming took 10 bases from V and 2 from J; bases not matched to a gene: 5. Germline V lookup: CDR1 SEHNR, CDR2 FQNEAQ (reference sequence). This CDR3 region has 14 residues. CDR3 loop: CATAGTTGANVLTF. For the CDR3, the DNA is TGTGCCACCGCGGGGACTACTGGGGCCAACGTCCTGACTTTC.

J is TRBJ1-4 and V is TRBV6-5, with D maybe TRBD1 (5 bases). The CDR3 is 14 amino acids. V was trimmed by 8 bases and J by 3 bases, leaving 13 bases between them. Germline-derived CDR1 and CDR2 are MNHEY and SVGAGI. The CDR3 protein is CASSYGASNEKLFF. The CDR3 DNA reads TGTGCCAGCTCATATGGGGCCTCTAATGAAAAACTGTTTTTT.